The TCR beta chain under discussion was sequenced for a study of blood T cell repertoires in COVID-19. As for the study in general: Spain, Italy and the United States supplied samples that represented acute and convalescent COVID-19. PBMCs, B-cell-depleted T cells, or T cells provided the cDNA or gDNA that made up the material.

This clone has just one count. In the original analysis: Nucleated cell number was recorded as an estimate derived from reference gene primer amplification. Clones were sequenced by immunoSEQ multiplex PCR, and TCRdb holds only the in-frame ones, with some missing. V and J calls and clone size are those listed in that table; D and trimming were worked out from the DNA. The data contain approximately 97,000 clones, more than 75% of them singletons. The sample consisted of peripheral blood. The sequence derives from a human donor in a cohort sampled during active COVID-19.

DNA for the CDR3: TGTGCCATCAGTGAAGGGCCTTTCGGACAGGGAAGAATCTCTGGAAACACCATATATTTT. This codes for CAISEGPFGQGRISGNTIYF. The rearrangement joins TRBV10-3 to TRBJ1-3, with TRBD1 matching over 8 bases. Germline V lookup: CDR1 ENHRY, CDR2 SYGVKD. The V and J ends lost 3 bases and 0 bases, in that order; junction bases with no gene match: 16. CDR3 length: 20 residues.